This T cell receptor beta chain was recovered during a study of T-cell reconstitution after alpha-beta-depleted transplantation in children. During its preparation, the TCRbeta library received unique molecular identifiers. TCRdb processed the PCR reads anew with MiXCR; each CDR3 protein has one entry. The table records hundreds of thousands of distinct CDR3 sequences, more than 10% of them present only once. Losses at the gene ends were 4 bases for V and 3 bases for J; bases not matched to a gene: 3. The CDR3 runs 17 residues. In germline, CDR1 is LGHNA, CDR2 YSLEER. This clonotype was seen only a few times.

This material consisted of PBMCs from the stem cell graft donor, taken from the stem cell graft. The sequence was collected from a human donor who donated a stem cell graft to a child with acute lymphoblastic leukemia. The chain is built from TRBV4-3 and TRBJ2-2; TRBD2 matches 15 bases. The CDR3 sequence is CASSPGTSGGYTGELFF. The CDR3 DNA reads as TGCGCCAGCAGCCCAGGGACTAGCGGGGGGTACACCGGGGAGCTGTTTTTT.